Listed here are 30 T cell receptor beta chains from one sample, sequenced in a study of memory CD4+ T cells and cytomegalovirus serostatus (dated 2019 in TCRdb). Library construction relied on the immunoSEQ multiplex PCR assay. TCRdb took over this immuneACCESS table, retaining in-frame rearrangements with V and J assigned. Such tables are incomplete; in checked studies, under half of the missing clones stem from an unresolved V gene, and the remainder is unexplained. Within this sample are 75,000 to 90,000 clones, with 65% to 85% of them counted one time only. Around 0.78% of the sample is taken by the ten largest. A FACSAria II was used to sort memory CD4+ T cells, defined as single viable CD3+CD4+CD8-CD45RO+ cells. The specimen sequenced was memory CD4+ T cells from blood. The receptors here all came from an adult in good health and CMV-seronegative.

V gene TRBV6-1 combines with J gene TRBJ1-6; 10 bases fit TRBD1. Germline CDR1 reads MNHNS; CDR2 reads SASEGT. The CDR3 runs 18 residues. Losses at the gene ends were 3 bases for V and 5 bases for J; bases not matched to a gene: 10. CDR3 nucleotide sequence: TGTGCCAGCAGTGACCCCGGGGGGACAGGGGTCGATAATTCACCCCTCCACTTT. Translation: CASSDPGGTGVDNSPLHF.

The V call is TRBV27, the J call TRBJ1-2; unclear D gene. This CDR3 spans 16 amino acids. Germline loops: CDR1 MNHEY, CDR2 SMNVEV (reference sequence). V was trimmed by 0 bases and J by 2 bases, leaving 13 bases between them. The chain's CDR3 is CASSLSWRVQNYGYTF. Written as DNA, the CDR3 is TGTGCCAGCAGTTTATCGTGGAGGGTACAGAACTATGGCTACACCTTC.

J is TRBJ1-2 and V is TRBV5-1; 7 bases align to TRBD1. Germline CDR1 SGHRS, CDR2 YFSETQ. Trimming took 0 bases from V and 2 from J; bases not matched to a gene: 4. This CDR3 comprises 15 residues. CDR3 sequence: CASSLEGTANYGYTF. CDR3 DNA sequence: TGCGCCAGCAGCTTGGAGGGGACAGCAAACTATGGCTACACCTTC.

The chain recombines TRBV30 with TRBJ1-5; 7 bases are a match to TRBD1. The CDR3 is made up of 15 amino acids. Germline assignment: CDR1 GTSNPN and CDR2 SVGIG (reference sequence). After removal of 4 bases from V and 2 bases from J, the junction contained 8 bases not matched to a gene. The DNA of the CDR3 is TGTGCCTGGAATAGGGGGCAGGGGGGCAATCAGCCCCAGCATTTT. This sequence encodes CAWNRGQGGNQPQHF.

The sample holds one count of this clone. J is TRBJ2-1 and V is TRBV19; 8 positions match TRBD2. This CDR3 is built from 16 residues. V dropped 5 bases and J dropped 2; count of bases not matched to a gene: 8. Germline CDR1 and CDR2: LNHDA and SQIVND (reference sequence). Written as DNA, the CDR3 is TGTGCCAGTAGTCCTAGGGGCGGGGGGCCCTACAATGAGCAGTTCTTC. Its protein is CASSPRGGGPYNEQFF.

The chain combines TRBV6-5 with TRBJ1-1; 8 bases match TRBD1. Germline CDR1 and CDR2: MNHEY and SVGAGI. The CDR3 loop spans 13 amino acids. V lost 6 bases, J lost 4 bases, and 4 bases stayed unmatched. CDR3 sequence (DNA): TGTGCCAGCAGCGCGGACAGGGTCACTGAAGCTTTCTTT. Its translation: CASSADRVTEAFF.

The genes are TRBV9 and TRBJ1-4; possible D gene TRBD1, 6 bases. V shed 0 bases and J shed 8 bases, with 14 bases lying between them. The CDR3 spans 15 residues. The V gene's germline CDR1 is SGDLS and CDR2 YYNGEE. The CDR3 nucleotides are TGTGCCAGCAGCGTAGTAGGGGGATCTCGGGAAAAACTGTTTTTT. Amino acid sequence: CASSVVGGSREKLFF.

This clone was found once. J is TRBJ2-1 and V is TRBV7-9; TRBD2 matches at 15 bases. V was pared by 2 bases and J by 6 bases, with 11 bases of the junction left unmatched. The length of the CDR3 is 19 residues. Germline V gives CDR1 SEHNR, CDR2 FQNEAQ (reference sequence). CDR3 nucleotides: TGTGCCAGCAGCTTAAGTCCCGATTGGACTAGCGGGGGGGCCAATGAGCAGTTCTTC. Translation: CASSLSPDWTSGGANEQFF.

The chain links TRBV7-9 to TRBJ1-3, with TRBD1 identical over 8 bases. V dropped 5 bases and J dropped 2; count of bases not matched to a gene: 11. Germline values: CDR1 SEHNR, CDR2 FQNEAQ (reference sequence). CDR3 size: 17 residues. This chain's CDR3 is CASSPRVQGVPGNTIYF. The CDR3 nucleotides read TGTGCCAGCAGCCCTAGAGTACAGGGGGTTCCTGGAAACACCATATATTTT.

The chain couples TRBV5-5 to TRBJ1-4; D remains ambiguous. Trimming removed 4 bases from V and 5 bases from J, with 12 bases in between. CDR1 SGHKS and CDR2 YYEKEE come from the germline V gene (reference sequence). The CDR3 has 14 amino acids. In DNA form, the CDR3 reads TGTGCCAGCAGCCGGGAAACGAACAATGAAAAACTGTTTTTT. As protein: CASSRETNNEKLFF.

This chain joins TRBV7-8 and TRBJ2-1; maybe TRBD2 (5 bases). This CDR3 comprises 22 residues. The germline gives CDR1 SGHVS, CDR2 FQNEAQ. The V and J ends lost 5 bases and 0 bases respectively, with 32 bases between them. CDR3 DNA: TGTGCCAGCAGCCCCATCATGGGATGGGCAGGAGATTATGGGAGCTCCTACAATGAGCAGTTCTTC. It codes for CASSPIMGWAGDYGSSYNEQFF.

J is TRBJ1-3 and V is TRBV6-5; D uncertain. CDR3 length: 13 amino acids. Deletions cut 6 bases from V and 2 bases from J, with 8 bases between. Germline values: CDR1 MNHEY, CDR2 SVGAGI. CDR3 residues: CASRSSPGNTIYF. CDR3 nucleotides: TGTGCCAGCAGATCATCCCCTGGAAACACCATATATTTT.

The CDR3 loop reads CASSPPGRTGGYTF. The CDR3 nucleotides are TGTGCCAGCAGTCCCCCGGGACGCACAGGAGGCTACACCTTC. The genes are TRBV28 and TRBJ1-2; TRBD1 might be the D (5 bases). The CDR3 is 14 residues long. Between the trimmed V and J ends, which lost 5 bases and 8 bases, there was a span of 18 bases. CDR1 and CDR2 (germline): MDHEN, SYDVKM.

V is TRBV5-1 and J is TRBJ1-4; 9 positions agree with TRBD1. The CDR3 has 15 residues. V lost 3 bases and J lost 5; bases outside the gene matches: 5. Germline assignment: CDR1 SGHRS and CDR2 YFSETQ. This CDR3 is CASSSGTGRNEKLFF. Written as DNA, the CDR3 is TGCGCCAGCAGCTCGGGGACAGGGAGGAATGAAAAACTGTTTTTT.

This chain links TRBV30 with TRBJ1-2; possibly TRBD1 for D (5 bases). The germline gives CDR1 GTSNPN, CDR2 SVGIG (reference sequence). Trimming removed 2 bases from V and 7 bases from J, with 14 bases in between. CDR3 length: 13 amino acids. As DNA, the CDR3 is TGTGCCTGGAGTATATCGGGGGAGGGTGGCTACACCTTC. This translates into CAWSISGEGGYTF.

V gene TRBV7-9 combines with J gene TRBJ1-1; D may be TRBD1 (6 bases). CDR1 is SEHNR and CDR2 is FQNEAQ in the germline V gene (reference sequence). V was cut by 1 base and J by 6 bases, with 9 bases left in between. The CDR3 is 13 residues long. The CDR3 is CASSLDRVAEAFF. For the CDR3, the DNA is TGTGCCAGCAGCTTAGACAGGGTGGCTGAAGCTTTCTTT.

This clone turned up a few times. The chain recombines TRBV10-2 with TRBJ1-5, with TRBD1 matching over 7 bases. V was pared by 7 bases and J by 1 base, with 4 bases of the junction left unmatched. The CDR3 sequence is 14 residues long. Germline V gives CDR1 WSHSY, CDR2 SAAADI. This CDR3 reads CASTQGSSNQPQHF. CDR3 in DNA: TGCGCCAGCACACAGGGGTCGAGCAATCAGCCCCAGCATTTT.

The J gene is TRBJ1-6, the V gene TRBV30; 9 nucleotides line up with TRBD1. V lost 3 bases to trimming and J lost 8 bases; unmatched junction nucleotides: 5. The CDR3 sequence is 14 residues long. Germline values: CDR1 GTSNPN, CDR2 SVGIG (reference sequence). In nucleotides, the CDR3 is TGTGCCTGGAGCATGGACAGGGGTGATTCACCCCTCCACTTT. Translation gives CAWSMDRGDSPLHF. Full variable domain (missing parts from reference TRBV30 and TRBJ1-6): SQTIHQWPATLVQPVGSPLSLECTVEGTSNPNLYWYRQAAGRGLQLLFYSVGIGQISSEVPQNLSASRPQDRQFILSSKKLLLSDSGFYLCAWSMDRGDSPLHFGNGTRLTVT.

The rearrangement links TRBV29-1 to TRBJ2-2; TRBD2 matches at 10 bases. This CDR3 comprises 15 residues. The V gene's germline CDR1 is SQVTM and CDR2 ANQGSEA. V lost 6 bases, J lost 3 bases, and 7 bases stayed unmatched. The CDR3 sequence is CSVRTSGVDTGELFF. The CDR3 region has the DNA TGCAGCGTCAGAACTAGCGGGGTCGACACCGGGGAGCTGTTTTTT.

The chain carries TRBV6-6 and TRBJ2-7; TRBD2 agrees at 7 bases. V gave up 7 bases and J gave up 6 bases; unmatched junction bases: 18. This CDR3 has 16 residues. Germline V gene sequence: CDR1 MNHNY, CDR2 SVGAGI (reference sequence). The CDR3 reads CASNSGRGRGGSEQYF. CDR3 DNA sequence: TGTGCCAGCAACTCCGGGCGGGGGAGAGGAGGCTCCGAGCAGTACTTC.

The chain couples TRBV6-5 to TRBJ1-2; 10 bases are a match to TRBD1. J gave up 8 bases and V 5 bases, and 5 bases lay outside the gene matches. Germline CDR1 reads MNHEY; CDR2 reads SVGAGI. The CDR3 contains 13 residues. The CDR3 spells CASSRQGAAGYTF. The CDR3 region has the DNA TGTGCCAGCAGTAGACAGGGGGCGGCCGGCTACACCTTC.

This chain joins TRBV7-2 and TRBJ2-6; D gene uncertain. CDR3 size: 15 residues. Germline CDR1 and CDR2: SGHTA and FQGNSA. The V gene lost 5 bases and the J gene lost 1 base, with 9 bases spanning the gap. The CDR3 loop is CASSPVGSGANVLTF. Here the CDR3 DNA reads TGTGCCAGCAGCCCGGTAGGGTCTGGGGCCAACGTCCTGACTTTC.

To note about this clone: Other DNA sequences in this specimen translate into the identical CDR3. V gene TRBV6-6 combines with J gene TRBJ1-1; TRBD1 matches at 8 bases. The CDR3 has 13 amino acids. The V gene's germline CDR1 is MNHNY and CDR2 SVGAGI (reference sequence). V was clipped by 4 bases and J by 4 bases; unmatched bases: 2. The CDR3 nucleotides are TGTGCCAGCAGTTCAACAGGGGGCACTGAAGCTTTCTTT. Protein sequence: CASSSTGGTEAFF.

The rearrangement joins TRBV2 to TRBJ1-5, with D hard to call. The CDR3 has 11 residues. V lost 4 bases and J 11 bases, leaving 9 bases between the germline ends. The germline CDR1 and CDR2 sequences are SNHLY and FYNNEI. The CDR3 region has the DNA TGTGCCAGCAGTGCTTCCAAGGCCCAGCATTTT. Its translation: CASSASKAQHF.

The chain is built from TRBV5-8 and TRBJ1-5; maybe TRBD1 (5 bases). The CDR3 totals 15 residues. V was trimmed by 3 bases and J by 0 bases, leaving 10 bases between them. Germline V lookup: CDR1 SGHTS, CDR2 YDEGEE. CDR3 sequence: CASSSRVNSNQPQHF. CDR3 DNA: TGTGCCAGCAGCTCCAGGGTTAATAGCAATCAGCCCCAGCATTTT.

The rearrangement joins TRBV18 to TRBJ2-3, with TRBD2 matching 9 bases. The CDR3 length is 15 residues. Germline CDR1 and CDR2: KGHSH and LQKENI. Losses at the gene ends were 3 bases for V and 0 bases for J; bases not matched to a gene: 1. The CDR3, as DNA: TGTGCCAGCTCACCGACTAGCGGTAGCACAGATACGCAGTATTTT. Its protein is CASSPTSGSTDTQYF. Variable domain in full (rest from reference TRBV18 and TRBJ2-3): NAGVMQNPRHLVRRRGQEARLRCSPMKGHSHVYWYRQLPEEGLKFMVYLQKENIIDESGMPKERFSAEFPKEGPSILRIQQVVRGDSAAYFCASSPTSGSTDTQYFGPGTRLTVL.

This clone was detected only once. V gene TRBV30 combines with J gene TRBJ1-2; TRBD1 matches at 8 bases. This CDR3 region has 12 residues. The germline V gene encodes CDR1 GTSNPN and CDR2 SVGIG (reference sequence). J was trimmed by 7 bases and V by 2 bases; bases with no gene match: 3. The CDR3 nucleotides read TGTGCCTGGAGTCAGGGGGCTGCTGGCTACACCTTC. Protein sequence: CAWSQGAAGYTF. Together with reference TRBV30 and TRBJ1-2, the CDR3 gives the full variable domain: SQTIHQWPATLVQPVGSPLSLECTVEGTSNPNLYWYRQAAGRGLQLLFYSVGIGQISSEVPQNLSASRPQDRQFILSSKKLLLSDSGFYLCAWSQGAAGYTFGSGTRLTVV.

This chain joins TRBV5-4 and TRBJ2-2; D perhaps matches TRBD1 (6 bases). V was cut by 5 bases and J by 1 base, with 9 bases left in between. CDR1 SGHNT and CDR2 YYREEE come from the germline V gene (reference sequence). The CDR3 length is 14 residues. CDR3 amino acids: CASRPGQNTGELFF. CDR3 DNA: TGTGCCAGCAGGCCGGGACAGAACACCGGGGAGCTGTTTTTT.

V gene TRBV9 combines with J gene TRBJ2-5; 7 bases match TRBD2. J lost 2 bases, V lost 3 bases, and 7 bases had no gene match. This CDR3 comprises 15 residues. CDR1 and CDR2 (germline): SGDLS, YYNGEE. CDR3 in amino acids: CASSAAAGVQETQYF. CDR3 DNA: TGTGCCAGCAGCGCGGCCGCGGGGGTACAAGAGACCCAGTACTTC. The entire variable domain, with the rest obtained from reference TRBV9 and TRBJ2-5, is as follows: DSGVTQTPKHLITATGQRVTLRCSPRSGDLSVYWYQQSLDQGLQFLIQYYNGEERAKGNILERFSAQQFPDLHSELNLSSLELGDSALYFCASSAAAGVQETQYFGPGTRLLVL.

The table lists this clone with a few counts. The chain combines TRBV6-6 with TRBJ1-2, with 11 bases that match TRBD1. J gave up 7 bases and V 0 bases, and 7 bases lay outside the gene matches. Germline loops: CDR1 MNHNY, CDR2 SVGAGI (reference sequence). CDR3 length: 16 amino acids. The CDR3 loop is CASSYSRTGGRTGYTF. CDR3 coding DNA: TGTGCCAGCAGTTACTCACGGACAGGGGGCCGGACTGGCTACACCTTC.